Listed below are T cell receptor beta chains from one sample, sequenced in a study of neoadjuvant anti-PD-1 for oral cavity cancer. Sequencing used immunoSEQ multiplex PCR; TCRdb keeps in-frame clones, though not all of them. The table records roughly 68,000 clones, 80% to 90% of them present only once. The material sequenced was PBMCs, taken after nivolumab (anti-PD-1) treatment. The source is a person aged 40 to 85 with oral cavity squamous cell carcinoma. CDR3s include the opening cysteine and the closing phenylalanine or tryptophan. D genes are given only for firm matches. Only some rows state a clone size, as once, few, many or a class for expanded clones.

cdr3_length clone_size j_call v_call d_call cdr3_aa cdr3_nt
13 NA TRBJ2-7 TRBV15 NA CATSSPPGTEQYF TGTGCCACCAGCAGCCCCCCGGGGACCGAGCAGTACTTC
16 NA TRBJ2-2 TRBV7-9 NA CASSFPGLPNTGELFF TGTGCCAGCAGCTTTCCGGGACTCCCAAACACCGGGGAGCTGTTTTTT
14 NA TRBJ2-2 TRBV2 NA CASSEIGSTGELFF TGTGCCAGCAGTGAAATTGGGTCCACCGGGGAGCTGTTTTTT
15 NA TRBJ2-1 TRBV15 TRBD2 CATSRDRVAGVEQFF TGTGCCACCAGCAGAGATCGGGTAGCGGGAGTGGAGCAGTTCTTC
16 NA TRBJ2-1 TRBV7-3 TRBD1 CASSTTRQGPNNEQFF TGTGCCAGCAGCACCACCAGACAGGGGCCTAACAATGAGCAGTTCTTC
14 NA TRBJ1-2 TRBV7-9 NA CASSLLGTSYGYTF TGTGCCAGCAGCTTACTAGGCACCTCCTATGGCTACACCTTC
13 NA TRBJ2-7 TRBV30 NA CAWKAAGPYEQYF TGTGCCTGGAAGGCGGCAGGACCCTACGAGCAGTACTTC
15 NA TRBJ2-7 TRBV30 TRBD2 CAWSVRTSGGSEQYF TGTGCCTGGAGTGTTCGGACTAGCGGGGGCAGCGAGCAGTACTTC
15 few TRBJ1-1 TRBV6-5 NA CASSTARGTNTEAFF TGTGCCAGCAGCACGGCGCGGGGCACGAACACTGAAGCTTTCTTT
15 NA TRBJ2-3 TRBV6-6 TRBD2 CASSYPAGGGDTQYF TGTGCCAGCAGTTACCCGGCCGGCGGGGGAGATACGCAGTATTTT
14 once TRBJ2-7 TRBV5-5 TRBD2 CASSSAGAPYEQYF TGTGCCAGCAGTTCAGCGGGGGCGCCCTACGAGCAGTACTTC
13 NA TRBJ2-1 TRBV7-6 NA CASSLGAHNEQFF TGTGCCAGCAGCTTAGGGGCCCACAATGAGCAGTTCTTC
15 NA TRBJ2-5 TRBV7-3 NA CASSLNGAALETQYF TGTGCCAGCAGCTTAAACGGGGCAGCACTAGAGACCCAGTACTTC
17 NA TRBJ2-1 TRBV7-8 NA CASSLARWPSMIHEQFF TGTGCCAGCAGCTTAGCTCGGTGGCCATCGATGATCCATGAGCAGTTCTTC
15 NA TRBJ2-1 TRBV5-5 NA CASSFGAITYNEQFF TGTGCCAGCAGCTTTGGGGCGATTACCTACAATGAGCAGTTCTTC
15 NA TRBJ1-1 TRBV9 NA CASSVEGNGNTEAFF TGTGCCAGCAGCGTAGAGGGCAACGGGAACACTGAAGCTTTCTTT
19 few TRBJ1-6 TRBV19 NA CASSNRRARRKTYNSPLHF TGTGCCAGTAGCAACCGGAGGGCCCGCAGGAAAACCTATAATTCACCCCTCCACTTT
14 NA TRBJ1-2 TRBV5-4 NA CASSLAPETYGYTF TGTGCCAGCAGCTTGGCCCCGGAGACGTATGGCTACACCTTC
19 NA TRBJ2-1 TRBV4-1 NA CASSQVLGWGRRSYNEQFF TGCGCCAGCAGCCAAGTGCTCGGATGGGGGCGTCGCTCCTACAATGAGCAGTTCTTC
14 few TRBJ1-1 TRBV6-1 NA CASSEMGTNTEAFF TGTGCCAGCAGTGAAATGGGGACGAACACTGAAGCTTTCTTT
13 once TRBJ1-5 TRBV2 NA CASTRDRNQPQHF TGTGCCAGCACTAGAGACAGGAATCAGCCCCAGCATTTT
16 NA TRBJ1-5 TRBV5-1 NA CASSLEGRDSNQPQHF TGCGCCAGCAGCTTGGAGGGTCGGGATAGCAATCAGCCCCAGCATTTT
15 NA TRBJ1-5 TRBV28 TRBD1 CASRVRDSPYQPQHF TGTGCCAGCAGGGTGCGGGACAGCCCCTATCAGCCCCAGCATTTT
15 NA TRBJ2-7 TRBV5-4 TRBD2 CASSLDGTSGTEQYF TGTGCCAGCAGCTTGGATGGGACTAGCGGGACCGAGCAGTACTTC
13 NA TRBJ1-5 TRBV30 NA CAWSRQEPQPQHF TGTGCCTGGAGCAGACAAGAACCCCAGCCCCAGCATTTT
14 NA TRBJ1-1 TRBV5-1 NA CASSFKGRNTEAFF TGCGCCAGCAGCTTCAAGGGAAGGAACACTGAAGCTTTCTTT
14 NA TRBJ2-7 TRBV6-4 NA CASRRRDCSYEQYF TGTGCCAGCCGCCGGAGGGACTGCTCCTACGAGCAGTACTTC
11 NA TRBJ2-1 TRBV5-1 NA CASRLSSEQFF TGCGCCAGCCGTTTGAGTTCTGAGCAGTTCTTC
14 once TRBJ1-5 TRBV19 NA CASSITGLDGPQHF TGTGCCAGTAGTATTACAGGACTGGATGGGCCCCAGCATTTT
15 NA TRBJ2-5 TRBV4-1 TRBD1 CASSQLRTGQETQYF TGCGCCAGCAGCCAACTCAGGACAGGCCAAGAGACCCAGTACTTC
18 NA TRBJ2-3 TRBV4-2 TRBD2 CASSQGQEASGRGDTQYF TGTGCCAGCAGCCAAGGCCAGGAGGCTAGCGGGAGGGGTGATACGCAGTATTTT
15 NA TRBJ1-1 TRBV10-3 NA CAISVGRSLNTEAFF TGTGCCATCAGTGTAGGCAGATCCTTGAACACTGAAGCTTTCTTT
19 NA TRBJ2-7 TRBV4-1 NA CASSQPYGLGGTHSYEQYF TGCGCCAGCAGCCAACCATACGGGTTGGGCGGGACACACTCCTACGAGCAGTACTTC
13 NA TRBJ2-7 TRBV5-1 NA CASSSGGLYEQYF TGCGCCAGCAGCTCCGGGGGGCTCTACGAGCAGTACTTC
14 NA TRBJ2-1 TRBV7-9 NA CASSSRRQADEQFF TGTGCCAGCAGTTCCCGGCGCCAGGCGGATGAGCAGTTCTTC
14 NA TRBJ1-3 TRBV29-1 NA CSVEIFGMGNTIYF TGCAGCGTTGAAATTTTTGGTATGGGAAACACCATATATTTT
15 few TRBJ1-5 TRBV19 NA CASSIGWVSNQPQHF TGTGCCAGTAGTATAGGATGGGTTAGCAATCAGCCCCAGCATTTT
15 NA TRBJ1-1 TRBV4-1 NA CASSHPSGRTAEAFF TGCGCCAGCAGCCATCCATCGGGACGAACGGCTGAAGCTTTCTTT
14 NA TRBJ2-7 TRBV14 NA CASSQRTGWLEQYF TGTGCCAGCAGCCAACGTACAGGATGGCTCGAGCAGTACTTC
14 NA TRBJ2-1 TRBV19 TRBD1 CASGQGRLRNEQFF TGTGCCAGTGGACAGGGGCGTTTGAGGAATGAGCAGTTCTTC
14 NA TRBJ2-1 TRBV13 TRBD2 CASSFPSSGSEQFF TGTGCCAGCAGCTTCCCCTCTAGCGGTTCAGAGCAGTTCTTC
15 few TRBJ2-7 TRBV9 TRBD1 CASSGWGTGSEEQYF TGTGCCAGCAGCGGGTGGGGGACAGGGTCGGAAGAGCAGTACTTC
15 NA TRBJ2-7 TRBV9 NA CASSAGAASSYEQYF TGTGCCAGCAGCGCAGGGGCCGCTAGCTCCTACGAGCAGTACTTC
13 NA TRBJ1-2 TRBV6-5 TRBD1 CASRQTGGAGYTF TGTGCCAGCAGACAAACAGGGGGCGCTGGCTACACCTTC
14 few TRBJ2-1 TRBV6-5 TRBD2 CASSLTSGWVEQFF TGTGCCAGCAGTTTAACTAGCGGGTGGGTTGAGCAGTTCTTC
16 NA TRBJ2-1 TRBV4-2 NA CASSNWAGSSYNEQFF TGTGCCAGCAGCAACTGGGCGGGGAGCTCCTACAATGAGCAGTTCTTC